These 19 T cell receptor beta chains originate from one sample sequenced in a study of cytomegalovirus exposure and HLA in healthy donors. PCR employed 60 Vbeta and 13 Jbeta primers. Assay used: immunoSEQ multiplex PCR; TCRdb lists only in-frame clones, some missing. Among approximately 92,000 clones listed, 69% were seen once. Sequences were obtained from PBMCs. The source is a man aged 50 to 59 in good health and CMV-seronegative.

The rearrangement links TRBV10-3 to TRBJ1-3, with D possibly matching TRBD1 (5 bases). The CDR3 totals 14 residues. CDR1 is ENHRY and CDR2 is SYGVKD in the germline V gene. Trimming took 2 bases from V and 7 from J, leaving 12 bases between them. CDR3 DNA sequence: TGTGCCATCAGTGAGCCTAGACAGCCTAACACCATATATTTT. Residues: CAISEPRQPNTIYF.

J is TRBJ2-7 and V is TRBV7-9, with 7 bases aligning to TRBD2. The CDR3 totals 13 residues. Germline trimming cut 4 bases from V and 8 bases from J; bases unmatched to any gene: 8. Germline CDR1 SEHNR, CDR2 FQNEAQ (reference sequence). Written as DNA, the CDR3 is TGTGCCAGCAGCTATGGGGGGGTAGGCAAGCAGTACGTC. Translated, it gives CASSYGGVGKQYV.

The genes are TRBV4-1 and TRBJ2-2; tentative D call: TRBD1 (6 bases). Trimming pared 0 bases from V and 7 bases from J, leaving 15 bases between. This CDR3 is 16 amino acids long. Germline values: CDR1 MGHRA, CDR2 YSYEKL. CDR3 DNA: TGCGCCAGCAGCCAAGATCAGGCAGGGGAGTTCGGGGAGCTGTTTTTT. It specifies CASSQDQAGEFGELFF.

This clone was seen just once. The chain has TRBV15 and TRBJ2-1, with TRBD1 identical over 7 bases. The CDR3 is made up of 17 amino acids. The germline gives CDR1 LNHNV, CDR2 YYDKDF (reference sequence). V dropped 3 bases and J dropped 4; count of bases not matched to a gene: 12. Written as DNA, the CDR3 is TGTGCCACCAGCAGTCCCACCCCGGGACAGACATACAATGAGCAGTTCTTC. This translates into CATSSPTPGQTYNEQFF.

The gene calls are TRBV5-6 and TRBJ2-3, with D perhaps matching TRBD2 (6 bases). Germline V lookup: CDR1 SGHDT, CDR2 YYEEEE. The CDR3 consists of 17 residues. Deletions cut 3 bases from V and 1 base from J, with 18 bases between. DNA for the CDR3: TGTGCCAGCAGCTCCCCGCGGGGCGTGATGGGCACAGATACGCAGTATTTT. This sequence encodes CASSSPRGVMGTDTQYF.

The chain uses TRBV7-2 and TRBJ2-1, with a possible D match to TRBD2 (6 bases). The V end lost 2 bases, the J end lost 1 base, and 12 bases lay between the germline ends. Germline-derived CDR1 and CDR2 are SGHTA and FQGNSA. CDR3 length equals 16 residues. The CDR3 sequence: CASSLYPGVSYNEQFF. The CDR3 region has the DNA TGTGCCAGCAGCTTATACCCGGGGGTTTCCTACAATGAGCAGTTCTTC.

The chain combines TRBV6-6 with TRBJ1-1; unclear D gene. V was shortened by 6 bases and J by 1 base, with 12 bases between the two germline ends. The germline gives CDR1 MNHNY, CDR2 SVGAGI (reference sequence). The CDR3 sequence is 14 residues long. CDR3: CASRPPGSNTEAFF. The CDR3 DNA reads as TGTGCCAGCAGGCCACCAGGCTCGAACACTGAAGCTTTCTTT.

This chain connects TRBV5-4 to TRBJ1-1, with D possibly being TRBD1 (6 bases). V was clipped by 2 bases and J by 3 bases, with 11 bases between them. The CDR3 runs 14 residues. CDR1 and CDR2 from the germline V gene are SGHNT and YYREEE (reference sequence). In DNA, the CDR3 is TGTGCCAGCAGCTTCAGGACAGATCACACTGAAGCTTTCTTT. Its protein product is CASSFRTDHTEAFF.

The chain employs TRBV7-3 and TRBJ2-2; D remains unclear. Trimming took off 5 bases at V and 2 bases at J, with 6 bases between the two ends. The germline CDR1 and CDR2 sequences are SGHTA and FQGTGA. The CDR3 is 13 residues long. As DNA, the CDR3 is TGTGCCAGCAGCCAGACTAACACCGGGGAGCTGTTTTTT. Protein sequence: CASSQTNTGELFF.

The chain combines TRBV6-1 with TRBJ2-3; 7 positions agree with TRBD1. There are 13 residues in the CDR3. Germline CDR1 is MNHNS and CDR2 is SASEGT. Trimming removed 6 bases from V and 4 bases from J; junction bases left unmatched: 4. The CDR3 nucleotides are TGTGCCAGCAGCCCCGACAGGGCAGATACGCAGTATTTT. This sequence encodes CASSPDRADTQYF.

J is TRBJ2-7 and V is TRBV12-2; whether TRBD2, the table's D call, matches the DNA was not checked. TRBV12-2 is a pseudogene segment. The CDR3 has 15 residues. Here the CDR3 reads CASRLVSAGIDEQYF. CDR3 in DNA: TGTGCAAGTCGCTTAGTATCGGCGGGGATCGACGAGCAGTACTTC.

The rearrangement links TRBV10-3 to TRBJ2-3, with D maybe TRBD1 (6 bases). The germline CDR1 and CDR2 sequences are ENHRY and SYGVKD. V gave up 7 bases and J gave up 0 bases, with 14 bases separating them. This CDR3 has 15 amino acids. CDR3 nucleotides: TGTGCCATCAAGAGGACAGCCTCTAGCACAGATACGCAGTATTTT. Translation: CAIKRTASSTDTQYF.

This chain joins TRBV11-2 and TRBJ2-3; 10 positions match TRBD2. The V and J ends lost 1 base and 3 bases, in that order; junction bases with no gene match: 10. Germline V gene data show CDR1 as SGHAT and CDR2 as FQNNGV. CDR3 size: 18 residues. The CDR3 loop is CASSLGLAGRSETDTQYF. Written as DNA, the CDR3 is TGTGCCAGCAGCTTAGGACTAGCGGGCCGATCAGAGACAGATACGCAGTATTTT.

The chain employs TRBV30 and TRBJ2-7; 11 bases are a match to TRBD2. Germline V gene data show CDR1 as GTSNPN and CDR2 as SVGIG (reference sequence). Trimming took 2 bases from V and 3 from J; bases not matched to a gene: 12. The CDR3 contains 17 residues. CDR3 nucleotide sequence: TGTGCCTGGAGTCCTAGAAGGGGGACTAGCGGAAGCTACGAGCAGTACGTC. It codes for CAWSPRRGTSGSYEQYV.

There are a few counts of this clone. The chain recombines TRBV5-8 with TRBJ1-6; the D gene is possibly TRBD1 (5 bases). The CDR3 totals 15 residues. CDR1 and CDR2 from the germline V gene are SGHTS and YDEGEE. V was pared by 4 bases and J by 10 bases, with 18 bases between. The DNA for the CDR3 is TGTGCCAGCAGCGGACGGGGCGCGGGGAGATCACCCCTCCACTTT. Its protein product is CASSGRGAGRSPLHF.

The chain carries TRBV9 and TRBJ1-6; D remains ambiguous. The V and J ends lost 0 bases and 7 bases respectively, with 11 bases between them. This CDR3 comprises 15 residues. Per germline, CDR1 SGDLS and CDR2 YYNGEE. The CDR3 is CASSVAPMRNSPLHF. CDR3 sequence (DNA): TGTGCCAGCAGCGTAGCACCCATGAGGAATTCACCCCTCCACTTT.

In its sample, this clone was seen once. The gene calls are TRBV7-2 and TRBJ1-2; 9 bases map to TRBD1. Germline CDR1 reads SGHTA; CDR2 reads FQGNSA. The CDR3 has 15 residues. With V trimmed by 5 bases and J by 5 bases, 9 bases remained unmatched. The CDR3 region has the DNA TGTGCCAGCAGCACAGCCGGGACAGGGAGGTATGGCTACACCTTC. Amino acids: CASSTAGTGRYGYTF.

This clone was observed a handful of times. The rearrangement joins TRBV7-2 to TRBJ1-2; D is ambiguous. Germline CDR1 reads SGHTA; CDR2 reads FQGNSA. This CDR3 contains 13 residues. Trimming shortened V by 6 bases and J by 6 bases, and 14 bases separated the two germline ends. The CDR3 DNA reads TGTGCCAGCAGTCAGCTTAGACAAGATGGCTACACCTTC. Amino acids: CASSQLRQDGYTF.

Details on this clone: One end of the junction fails to match germline, which may point to a read error. V is TRBV2 and J is TRBJ1-2; 9 bases fit TRBD1. The CDR3 is 14 residues long. Per the germline V gene, CDR1 is SNHLY and CDR2 is FYNNEI. CDR3 protein: CVSRRGTGNYGYTF. In DNA form, the CDR3 reads TGTGTCAGCAGGAGGGGGACAGGGAACTATGGCTACACCTTC.